The next 3 T cell receptor beta chains were all read from a single sample in a study of PD-L1 blockade in urothelial cancer. This table comes from immunoSEQ multiplex PCR, and its TCRdb copy is limited to in-frame clones, with some not included. The sample records more than 15,000 clones, around 87% being singletons. This sample comprised PBMCs, obtained around atezolizumab (anti-PD-L1) treatment. These receptors all stem from a man aged 45-65 years with urothelial cancer.

The chain's CDR3 is CASSPLGGGETQYF. CDR3 in DNA: TGTGCCAGCTCCCCTTTGGGGGGTGGAGAGACCCAGTACTTC. V and J are TRBV18 and TRBJ2-5; D might be TRBD2 (6 bases). Germline V gene data show CDR1 as KGHSH and CDR2 as LQKENI. The CDR3 covers 14 residues. Trimming left V 6 bases short and J 4 bases short, with 15 bases between.

The chain has TRBV9 and TRBJ2-1, with 7 bases fitting TRBD2. CDR1 SGDLS and CDR2 YYNGEE come from the germline V gene. J gave up 8 bases and V 4 bases, and 6 bases lay outside the gene matches. There are 13 residues in the CDR3. CDR3 bases: TGTGCCAGCAGCCCCGGGACTATTGATGAGCAGTTCTTC. Its protein is CASSPGTIDEQFF.

The chain links TRBV21-1 to TRBJ1-5. TRBV21-1 corresponds to a pseudogene. The CDR3 is 16 residues long. CDR3 residues: CASSGGAPESNQPQHF. Here the CDR3 DNA reads TGTGCCAGCAGCGGAGGGGCGCCCGAGAGCAATCAGCCCCAGCATTTT.